The 26 T cell receptor beta chains given below trace back to one sample, sequenced in a study of shared clonotypes between healthy human individuals. Repertoires were generated with immunoSEQ multiplex PCR, while TCRdb's copy carries only in-frame clones and drops some. Altogether around 340,000 clones are present, over 70% being singletons, with the ten largest covering more than 9%. Sequenced: memory CD4+ T cells sorted from blood. Subset of the sample: CD45RA-negative fraction. All receptors come from a man younger than 45 in good health.

This clone occurred a few times. This sequence joins TRBV28 and TRBJ1-5; no clear D gene. V lost 6 bases and J 5 bases, leaving 8 bases between the germline ends. The CDR3 has 12 amino acids. Germline lookup yields CDR1 MDHEN and CDR2 SYDVKM. The CDR3 DNA follows: TGTGCCAGCAGGCTTCAGGATCAGCCCCAGCATTTT. It codes for CASRLQDQPQHF.

The chain has TRBV5-1 and TRBJ1-3; D is undetermined. Germline values: CDR1 SGHRS, CDR2 YFSETQ. V was pared by 2 bases and J by 4 bases, with 4 bases between. The length of the CDR3 is 12 residues. The CDR3 protein is CASSLRGNTIYF. The CDR3 DNA follows: TGCGCCAGCAGCTTACGAGGAAACACCATATATTTT. Full variable domain (outside the CDR3, taken from reference TRBV5-1 and TRBJ1-3): KAGVTQTPRYLIKTRGQQVTLSCSPISGHRSVSWYQQTPGQGLQFLFEYFSETQRNKGNFPGRFSGRQFSNSRSEMNVSTLELGDSALYLCASSLRGNTIYFGEGSWLTVV.

The V gene is TRBV9, the J gene TRBJ1-2; D is ambiguous. V lost 1 base and J 2 bases, leaving 9 bases between the germline ends. The CDR3 covers 14 residues. CDR1 and CDR2 from the germline V gene are SGDLS and YYNGEE. In DNA form, the CDR3 reads TGTGCCAGCAGCGTATCTACGGACAACTATGGCTACACCTTC. It codes for CASSVSTDNYGYTF.

This clone was detected a few times. V usage is TRBV10-2 and J usage is TRBJ2-1, with TRBD2 matching 12 bases. The CDR3 spans 15 residues. Trimming removed 4 bases from V and 4 bases from J; junction bases left unmatched: 2. Germline V gives CDR1 WSHSY, CDR2 SAAADI. The CDR3 sequence: CASSVGLAGYNEQFF. DNA of the CDR3: TGCGCCAGCAGTGTGGGACTAGCGGGTTACAATGAGCAGTTCTTC.

To note about this clone: A far larger clone is only one base removed, so a read error is likely. The gene calls are TRBV11-3 and TRBJ2-3; the D gene is possibly TRBD2 (6 bases). This CDR3 spans 15 amino acids. CDR1 and CDR2 (germline): SGHNT, YENEEA. V gave up 5 bases and J gave up 2 bases, with 14 bases separating them. The CDR3 bases are TGTGCCAGCAGCGGGGGGACGGAATTCACAGATACGCAGTATTTT. This codes for CASSGGTEFTDTQYF.

The rearrangement links TRBV10-3 to TRBJ2-7; perhaps TRBD1 as D (6 bases). Deletions cut 3 bases from V and 0 bases from J, with 12 bases between. This CDR3 spans 15 amino acids. Germline assignment: CDR1 ENHRY and CDR2 SYGVKD. CDR3 nucleotide sequence: TGTGCCATCAGTGATTTGGGACACAGCTCCTACGAGCAGTACTTC. This encodes CAISDLGHSSYEQYF.

This chain links TRBV6-1 with TRBJ2-7; 8 bases agree with TRBD2. This CDR3 comprises 15 residues. Germline V gene sequence: CDR1 MNHNS, CDR2 SASEGT. The trim removed 6 bases at V and 2 bases at J, leaving 9 bases unmatched. CDR3 coding DNA: TGTGCCAGCAGATCTTCACTAGCGGCCCCCTACGAGCAGTACTTC. Its translation is CASRSSLAAPYEQYF.

This clone was seen just once. The chain uses TRBV5-6 and TRBJ1-2, with D possibly being TRBD1 (6 bases). The germline gives CDR1 SGHDT, CDR2 YYEEEE. V was pared by 2 bases and J by 5 bases, with 13 bases between. This CDR3 region has 14 residues. In DNA form, the CDR3 reads TGTGCCAGCAGCTTAATGGGGGCGCGGTATGGCTACACCTTC. Amino acids: CASSLMGARYGYTF.

The rearrangement uses TRBV9 and TRBJ2-1; D ambiguous. The CDR3 spans 13 residues. With 4 bases removed from V and 7 bases from J, the gap between germline ends came to 12 bases. CDR1 is SGDLS and CDR2 is YYNGEE in the germline V gene. The chain's CDR3 is CASSSQLGNEQFF. The DNA of the CDR3 is TGTGCCAGCAGCTCCCAGCTCGGGAATGAGCAGTTCTTC.

The chain uses TRBV10-3 and TRBJ1-1; perhaps TRBD1 as D (6 bases). CDR3 length: 13 residues. Germline loops: CDR1 ENHRY, CDR2 SYGVKD. The V and J ends lost 10 bases and 3 bases respectively, with 15 bases between them. CDR3 bases: TGTGCCACCGAGAGGGGGGGGGACACTGAAGCTTTCTTT. It codes for CATERGGDTEAFF.

The chain uses TRBV10-3 and TRBJ2-3; a possible D gene is TRBD2 (6 bases). The CDR3 runs 16 residues. Germline-derived CDR1 and CDR2 are ENHRY and SYGVKD. V shed 2 bases and J shed 0 bases, with 12 bases lying between them. As DNA, the CDR3 is TGTGCCATCAGTGAGAGGCTAGGAGGGAGCACAGATACGCAGTATTTT. It codes for CAISERLGGSTDTQYF.

The V gene is TRBV19, the J gene TRBJ2-1; 8 nucleotides match TRBD2. There are 14 residues in the CDR3. Germline V gene data show CDR1 as LNHDA and CDR2 as SQIVND (reference sequence). J gave up 3 bases and V 10 bases, and 8 bases lay outside the gene matches. The DNA of the CDR3 is TGTGCCACCAACCGCCTAGCGGGCTACAATGAGCAGTTCTTC. Translation gives CATNRLAGYNEQFF.

This clone came up a few times. This chain connects TRBV10-1 to TRBJ2-7, with D possibly matching TRBD1 (6 bases). The V and J ends lost 6 bases and 5 bases respectively, with 11 bases between them. The CDR3 extends over 12 amino acids. Germline lookup yields CDR1 WNHNN and CDR2 SYGVQD (reference sequence). The DNA of the CDR3 is TGCGCCAGCAGCCAGGGGTCCCACGAGCAGTACTTC. Amino acids: CASSQGSHEQYF.

This clone showed up just once. V gene TRBV18 combines with J gene TRBJ1-1; D is undetermined. Looked up from germline, CDR1 is KGHSH and CDR2 is LQKENI. Trimming removed 5 bases at V and 0 bases at J, with 7 bases between. The CDR3 consists of 13 residues. For the CDR3, the DNA is TGTGCCAGCTCAACCCAGATGAACACTGAAGCTTTCTTT. This codes for CASSTQMNTEAFF.

The J gene is TRBJ1-1, the V gene TRBV7-2; D not certain. The CDR3 has 15 residues. The V gene's germline CDR1 is SGHTA and CDR2 FQGNSA. Deletions cut 5 bases from V and 3 bases from J, with 16 bases between. CDR3 amino acids: CASSPAGRRYTEAFF. CDR3 nucleotides: TGTGCCAGCAGCCCCGCCGGACGGAGGTACACTGAAGCTTTCTTT.

This clone appeared once. V is TRBV19 and J is TRBJ2-5; D not certain. The germline V gene encodes CDR1 LNHDA and CDR2 SQIVND (reference sequence). V gave up 8 bases and J gave up 4 bases, with 14 bases separating them. The CDR3 sequence is 13 residues long. Written as DNA, the CDR3 is TGTGCCAGTTCTAACTCCCCGCTAGAGACCCAGTACTTC. This gives the protein CASSNSPLETQYF.

The J gene is TRBJ2-7, the V gene TRBV10-2; possible D gene TRBD2, 6 bases. The germline V gene encodes CDR1 WSHSY and CDR2 SAAADI. The V and J ends lost 3 bases and 4 bases respectively, with 19 bases between them. This CDR3 is built from 16 residues. The CDR3 spells CASSDPGGKGGYEQYF. CDR3 in DNA: TGCGCCAGCAGTGACCCTGGGGGGAAGGGTGGGTACGAGCAGTACTTC.

V is TRBV2 and J is TRBJ2-2; 8 bases fit TRBD1. CDR3 size: 13 residues. Germline CDR1 reads SNHLY; CDR2 reads FYNNEI. With V trimmed by 8 bases and J by 7 bases, 6 bases remained unmatched. The CDR3 protein is CASGDRTGGELFF. The CDR3, as DNA: TGTGCCAGCGGGGACAGGACAGGCGGGGAGCTGTTTTTT.

This clone was detected once. The CDR3 is CASSRAQVRTSGGYEQYF. In DNA form, the CDR3 reads TGCGCCAGCAGCCGCGCACAGGTCCGAACTAGCGGGGGGTACGAGCAGTACTTC. The J gene is TRBJ2-7, the V gene TRBV4-3, with TRBD2 matching 12 bases. CDR3 length: 18 amino acids. Per germline, CDR1 LGHNA and CDR2 YSLEER. With V trimmed by 4 bases and J by 4 bases, 14 bases remained unmatched.

The table lists this clone with a few counts. For the CDR3, the DNA is TGTGCCAGCAGCCACACCGGATCGGGAGTTTTCAATGAGCAGTTCTTC. It is translated as CASSHTGSGVFNEQFF. The J gene is TRBJ2-1, the V gene TRBV27, with D perhaps matching TRBD2 (6 bases). From germline, CDR1 is MNHEY and CDR2 SMNVEV (reference sequence). The CDR3 is 16 amino acids. V shed 6 bases and J shed 6 bases, with 21 bases lying between them.

The rearrangement joins TRBV27 to TRBJ2-5, with no clear D. The CDR3 has 13 amino acids. The ends were cut back, 5 bases at V and 0 bases at J, with 7 bases in the middle. CDR1 MNHEY and CDR2 SMNVEV come from the germline V gene (reference sequence). This chain's CDR3 is CASSINYQETQYF. The DNA for the CDR3 is TGTGCCAGCAGTATAAACTACCAAGAGACCCAGTACTTC.

The V call is TRBV7-8, the J call TRBJ2-3, with D possibly matching TRBD2 (6 bases). Germline V CDR1 and CDR2: SGHVS, FQNEAQ. Between the trimmed V and J ends, which lost 2 bases and 0 bases, there was a span of 12 bases. This CDR3 is 16 amino acids long. The CDR3 loop is CASSLMSSVSTDTQYF. CDR3 DNA sequence: TGTGCCAGCAGCTTAATGTCTAGCGTTAGCACAGATACGCAGTATTTT.

This chain links TRBV7-3 with TRBJ2-3; D is undetermined. The CDR3 runs to 15 residues. V was trimmed by 0 bases and J by 2 bases, leaving 9 bases between them. Germline loops: CDR1 SGHTA, CDR2 FQGTGA. This CDR3 reads CASSLTWLYTDTQYF. The CDR3, as DNA: TGTGCCAGCAGCTTAACGTGGCTGTACACAGATACGCAGTATTTT. Combining the CDR3 with reference TRBV7-3 and TRBJ2-3 gives the whole variable domain GAGVSQTPSNKVTEKGKYVELRCDPISGHTALYWYRQSLGQGPEFLIYFQGTGAADDSGLPNDRFFAVRPEGSVSTLKIQRTERGDSAVYLCASSLTWLYTDTQYFGPGTRLTVL.

CDR3 nucleotide sequence: TGTGCCAGCAGCTTGACTCTGGGTGGGGCGTACGAGCAGTACTTC. Encoded protein: CASSLTLGGAYEQYF. The chain has TRBV5-5 and TRBJ2-7; the D gene is possibly TRBD1 (5 bases). The CDR3 contains 15 residues. The germline V gene encodes CDR1 SGHKS and CDR2 YYEKEE (reference sequence). Trimming took 1 base from V and 4 from J, leaving 15 bases between them.

This clone was seen only a few times. J is TRBJ2-1 and V is TRBV19, with no clear D. V was trimmed by 4 bases and J by 0 bases, leaving 13 bases between them. Germline CDR1 LNHDA, CDR2 SQIVND (reference sequence). The CDR3 totals 16 residues. CDR3 sequence (DNA): TGTGCCAGTAGTAGTACCAGGATAGGCTCCTACAATGAGCAGTTCTTC. Protein product: CASSSTRIGSYNEQFF.

This clone was counted a few times. This rearrangement joins TRBV19 to TRBJ2-2; TRBD2 agrees at 15 bases. Germline V gene data show CDR1 as LNHDA and CDR2 as SQIVND (reference sequence). Trimming cost V 7 bases and J 1 base; bases outside gene matches: 10. The CDR3 contains 19 residues. CDR3: CASKGFGTSGRWNTGELFF. The CDR3 DNA reads TGTGCCAGTAAAGGATTTGGGACTAGCGGGAGGTGGAACACCGGGGAGCTGTTTTTT. Together with reference TRBV19 and TRBJ2-2, the CDR3 gives the full variable domain: DGGITQSPKYLFRKEGQNVTLSCEQNLNHDAMYWYRQDPGQGLRLIYYSQIVNDFQKGDIAEGYSVSREKKESFPLTVTSAQKNPTAFYLCASKGFGTSGRWNTGELFFGEGSRLTVL.